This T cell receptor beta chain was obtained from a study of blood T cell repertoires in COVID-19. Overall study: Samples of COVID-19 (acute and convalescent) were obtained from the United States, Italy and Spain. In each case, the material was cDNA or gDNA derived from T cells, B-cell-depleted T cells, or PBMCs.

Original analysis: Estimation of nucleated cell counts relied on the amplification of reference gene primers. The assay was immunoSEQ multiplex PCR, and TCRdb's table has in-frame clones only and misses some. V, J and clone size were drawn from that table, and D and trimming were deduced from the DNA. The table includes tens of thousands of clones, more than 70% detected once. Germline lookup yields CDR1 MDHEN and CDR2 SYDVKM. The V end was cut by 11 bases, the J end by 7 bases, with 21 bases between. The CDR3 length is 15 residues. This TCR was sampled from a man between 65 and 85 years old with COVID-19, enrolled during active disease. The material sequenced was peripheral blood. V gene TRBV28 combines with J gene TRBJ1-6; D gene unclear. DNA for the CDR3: TGTGCCTCCAAATCGATGGGTTCGGAGAATTCACCCCTCCACTTT. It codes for CASKSMGSENSPLHF.